These T cell receptor beta chains were read from a single sample in a study of cytomegalovirus exposure and HLA in healthy donors. Sequenced by immunoSEQ multiplex PCR; TCRdb stores in-frame clones only, minus some. The sample records some 180,000 clones, roughly 73% being singletons. Sequencing used PBMCs. These receptors all come from a woman in her twenties or thirties in good health and CMV-seronegative. CDR3s include the opening cysteine and the closing phenylalanine or tryptophan. The order of the fields is V gene, J gene, CDR3 protein.

V gene: TRBV5-6
J gene: TRBJ2-1
CDR3 protein: CASSFPGEVPYNEQFF

V gene: TRBV4-1
J gene: TRBJ2-7
CDR3 protein: CASRGAGSEQYF

V gene: TRBV19
J gene: TRBJ1-1
CDR3 protein: CASRMTGVYTEAFF

V gene: TRBV5-1
J gene: TRBJ2-3
CDR3 protein: CASSLTRDNTDTQYF

V gene: TRBV5-1
J gene: TRBJ2-7
CDR3 protein: CASSSTSGRTYEQYF

V gene: TRBV6-5
J gene: -
CDR3 protein: CASSLLDRAGYEQYF

V gene: TRBV7-2
J gene: TRBJ1-4
CDR3 protein: CASSRRRDLDRSNEKLFF

V gene: TRBV19
J gene: TRBJ2-3
CDR3 protein: CATKMRGNPSTDTQYF

V gene: TRBV29-1
J gene: TRBJ2-7
CDR3 protein: CSVDLGGGDEQYF

V gene: TRBV5-4
J gene: TRBJ2-7
CDR3 protein: CASSLGAGGSYEQYF

V gene: TRBV2
J gene: TRBJ2-7
CDR3 protein: CASRGGQGSYEQYF

V gene: TRBV15
J gene: -
CDR3 protein: CATSGDRARYEQYF

V gene: TRBV19
J gene: TRBJ1-2
CDR3 protein: CASSMRDSATYGYTF

V gene: TRBV9
J gene: TRBJ2-1
CDR3 protein: CASSVETRVRNEQFF

V gene: TRBV5-5
J gene: TRBJ2-2
CDR3 protein: CASSPTGATNTGELFF

V gene: TRBV15
J gene: TRBJ2-5
CDR3 protein: CATSPGTGVLETQYF

V gene: TRBV5-4
J gene: TRBJ2-5
CDR3 protein: CASSLARGKGETQYF

V gene: TRBV6-1
J gene: TRBJ2-7
CDR3 protein: CASSEWVRVESYEQYF

V gene: TRBV6-5
J gene: TRBJ2-7
CDR3 protein: CASRGPTAYEQYF

V gene: TRBV6-1
J gene: TRBJ2-1
CDR3 protein: CASSSQLEYNEQFF

V gene: TRBV5-4
J gene: TRBJ2-7
CDR3 protein: CASSTGTGNYEQYF

V gene: TRBV27
J gene: TRBJ2-2
CDR3 protein: CASSLSTSANTGELFF

V gene: TRBV9
J gene: TRBJ2-1
CDR3 protein: CASSVGPGLAKNEQFF

V gene: TRBV7-9
J gene: TRBJ1-4
CDR3 protein: CASSFRGIGNEKLFF

V gene: TRBV7-6
J gene: TRBJ2-1
CDR3 protein: CASSLSAGNPPFGEQFF

V gene: TRBV5-1
J gene: TRBJ1-5
CDR3 protein: CASSFSSDQPQHF

V gene: TRBV7-9
J gene: TRBJ1-4
CDR3 protein: CASSWKPGDEKLFF

V gene: TRBV7-9
J gene: TRBJ2-3
CDR3 protein: CASSSQGFTDTQYF

V gene: TRBV19
J gene: TRBJ2-3
CDR3 protein: CASSISGQGLDTQYF